The TCR beta chain described here comes from a study of technical replicates of blood from a handful of donors. The CDR3 extends over 15 amino acids. V was trimmed by 2 bases and J by 0 bases, leaving 8 bases between them. CDR1 is MNHEY and CDR2 is SMNVEV in the germline V gene (reference sequence). TCRdb's copy holds only in-frame clones and misses some; the assay was immunoSEQ multiplex PCR. The profile shows 14,000 or so clones, 65% to 85% of them singletons. This clonotype originated in a human donor in good health. Sequencing was done on a sample of PBMCs. The chain combines TRBV27 with TRBJ1-5, with no clear D. Here the CDR3 reads CASSLARHSNQPQHF. Written as DNA, the CDR3 is TGTGCCAGCAGTTTAGCAAGACATAGCAATCAGCCCCAGCATTTT.